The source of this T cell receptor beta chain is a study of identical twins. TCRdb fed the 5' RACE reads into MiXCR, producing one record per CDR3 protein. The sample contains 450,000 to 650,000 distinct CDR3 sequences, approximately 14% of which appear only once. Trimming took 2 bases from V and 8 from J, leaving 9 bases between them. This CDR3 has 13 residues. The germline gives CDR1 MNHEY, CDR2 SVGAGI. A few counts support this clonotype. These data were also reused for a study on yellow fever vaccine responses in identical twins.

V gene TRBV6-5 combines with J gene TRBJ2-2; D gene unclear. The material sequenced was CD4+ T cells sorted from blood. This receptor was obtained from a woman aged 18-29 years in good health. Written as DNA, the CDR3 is TGTGCCAGCAGTTACGTAGTTCGGGGGGAGCTGTTTTTT. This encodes CASSYVVRGELFF.